This T cell receptor beta chain was captured in a study of shared clonotypes between healthy human individuals. The repertoire was sequenced with immunoSEQ multiplex PCR; TCRdb's copy has only in-frame clones and lacks some. The table records roughly 2.5 million clones, over 85% of them present only once. The sequencing input was naive CD4+ T cells sorted from blood. As for subset: CD45RA+ positively selected. This receptor was obtained from a man aged 18 to 29 in good health.

The CDR3, as DNA: TGTGCCTGGAGACAGGGGAAATACGGAGAGACCCAGTACTTC. This codes for CAWRQGKYGETQYF. The chain joins TRBV30 to TRBJ2-5; 7 positions agree with TRBD1. The CDR3 sequence is 14 residues long. Looked up from germline, CDR1 is GTSNPN and CDR2 is SVGIG (reference sequence). V lost 3 bases, J lost 4 bases, and 8 bases stayed unmatched.